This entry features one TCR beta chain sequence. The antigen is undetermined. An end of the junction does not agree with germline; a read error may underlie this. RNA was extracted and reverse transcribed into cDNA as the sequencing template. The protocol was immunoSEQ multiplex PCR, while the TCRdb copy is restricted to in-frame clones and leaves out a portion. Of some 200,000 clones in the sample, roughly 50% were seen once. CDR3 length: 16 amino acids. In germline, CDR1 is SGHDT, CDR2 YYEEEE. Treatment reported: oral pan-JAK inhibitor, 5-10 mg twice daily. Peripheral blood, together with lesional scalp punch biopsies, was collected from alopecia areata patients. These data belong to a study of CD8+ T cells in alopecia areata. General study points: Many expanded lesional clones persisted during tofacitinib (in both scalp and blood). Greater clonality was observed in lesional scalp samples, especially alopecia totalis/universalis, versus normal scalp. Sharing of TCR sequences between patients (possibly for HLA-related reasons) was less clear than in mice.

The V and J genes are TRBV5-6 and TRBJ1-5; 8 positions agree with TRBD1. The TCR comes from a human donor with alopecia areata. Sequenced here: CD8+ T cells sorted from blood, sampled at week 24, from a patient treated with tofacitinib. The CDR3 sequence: CASSSSRTGRNQSQHF. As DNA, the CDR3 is TGTGCCAGCAGTTCTTCCAGGACAGGGAGGAATCAGTCCCAGCATTTT.